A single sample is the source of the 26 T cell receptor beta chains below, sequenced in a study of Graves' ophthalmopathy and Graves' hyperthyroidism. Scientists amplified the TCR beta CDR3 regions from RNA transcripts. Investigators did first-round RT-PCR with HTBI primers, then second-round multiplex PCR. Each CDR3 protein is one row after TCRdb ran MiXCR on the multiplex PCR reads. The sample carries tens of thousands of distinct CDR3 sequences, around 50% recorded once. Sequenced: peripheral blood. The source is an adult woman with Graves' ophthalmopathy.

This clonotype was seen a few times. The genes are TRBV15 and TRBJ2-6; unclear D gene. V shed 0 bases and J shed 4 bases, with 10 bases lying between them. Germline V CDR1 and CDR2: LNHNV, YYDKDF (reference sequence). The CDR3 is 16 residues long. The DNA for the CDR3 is TGTGCCACCAGCAGAGAGTTAGGGTCCGGGGCCAACGTCCTGACTTTC. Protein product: CATSRELGSGANVLTF. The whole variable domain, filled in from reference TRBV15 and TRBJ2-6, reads DAMVIQNPRYQVTQFGKPVTLSCSQTLNHNVMYWYQQKSSQAPKLLFHYYDKDFNNEADTPDNFQSRRPNTSFCFLDIRSPGLGDTAMYLCATSRELGSGANVLTFGAGSRLTVL.

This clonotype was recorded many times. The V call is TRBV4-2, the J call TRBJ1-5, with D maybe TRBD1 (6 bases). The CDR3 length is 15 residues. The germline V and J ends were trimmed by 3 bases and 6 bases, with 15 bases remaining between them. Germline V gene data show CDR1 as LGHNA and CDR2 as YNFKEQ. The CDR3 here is CASSHAGDPSQPQHF. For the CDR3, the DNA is TGTGCCAGCAGCCATGCAGGGGACCCTTCTCAGCCCCAGCATTTT.

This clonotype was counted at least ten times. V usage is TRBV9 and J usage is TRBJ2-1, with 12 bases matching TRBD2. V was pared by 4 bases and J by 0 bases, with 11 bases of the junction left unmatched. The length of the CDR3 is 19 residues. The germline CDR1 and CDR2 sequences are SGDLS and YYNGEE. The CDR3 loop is CASSPKGLAGFSSYNEQFF. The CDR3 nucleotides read TGTGCCAGCAGCCCCAAGGGACTAGCGGGTTTTAGCTCCTACAATGAGCAGTTCTTC.

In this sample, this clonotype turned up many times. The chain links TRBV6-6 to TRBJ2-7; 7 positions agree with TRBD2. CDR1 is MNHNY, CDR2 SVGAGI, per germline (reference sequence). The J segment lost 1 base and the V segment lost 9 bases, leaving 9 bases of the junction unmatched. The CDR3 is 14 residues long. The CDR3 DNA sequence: TGTGCCAGTACTATGCCGGGACTATCCTACGAGCAGTACTTC. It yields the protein CASTMPGLSYEQYF.

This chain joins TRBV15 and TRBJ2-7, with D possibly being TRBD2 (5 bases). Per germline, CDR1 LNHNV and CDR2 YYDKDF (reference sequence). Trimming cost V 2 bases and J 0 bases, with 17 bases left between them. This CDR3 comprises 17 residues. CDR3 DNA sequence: TGTGCCACCAGCAGACTAGCAGGAGAGACACGCTCCTACGAGCAGTACTTC. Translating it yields CATSRLAGETRSYEQYF.

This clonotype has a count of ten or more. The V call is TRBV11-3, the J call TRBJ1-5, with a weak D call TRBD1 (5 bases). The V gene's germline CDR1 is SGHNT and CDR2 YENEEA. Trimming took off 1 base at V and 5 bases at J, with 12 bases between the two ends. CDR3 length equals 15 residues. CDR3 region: CASSLVRGTHQPQHF. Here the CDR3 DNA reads TGTGCCAGCAGCTTAGTGCGGGGGACTCATCAGCCCCAGCATTTT.

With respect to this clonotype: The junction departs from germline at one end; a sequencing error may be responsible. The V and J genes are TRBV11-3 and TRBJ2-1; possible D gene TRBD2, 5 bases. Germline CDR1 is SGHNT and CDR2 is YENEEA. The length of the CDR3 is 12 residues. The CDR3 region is CASSLGSTERSF. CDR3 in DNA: TGTGCCAGCAGCTTAGGGAGTACAGAGCGGTCCTTC.

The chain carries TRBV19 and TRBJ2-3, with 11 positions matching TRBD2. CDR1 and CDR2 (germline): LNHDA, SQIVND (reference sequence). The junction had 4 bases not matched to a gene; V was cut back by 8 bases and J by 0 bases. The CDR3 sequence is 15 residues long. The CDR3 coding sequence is TGTGCCAGTGCAGTAGCGGGAGGGAGCACAGATACGCAGTATTTT. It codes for CASAVAGGSTDTQYF.

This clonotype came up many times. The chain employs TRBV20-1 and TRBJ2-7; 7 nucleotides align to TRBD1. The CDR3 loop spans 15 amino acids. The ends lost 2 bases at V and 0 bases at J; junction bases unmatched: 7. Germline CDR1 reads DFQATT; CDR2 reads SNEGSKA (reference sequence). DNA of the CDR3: TGCAGTGCTAGAAAAGGGGGCGGAGCCTCCTACGAGCAGTACTTC. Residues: CSARKGGGASYEQYF.

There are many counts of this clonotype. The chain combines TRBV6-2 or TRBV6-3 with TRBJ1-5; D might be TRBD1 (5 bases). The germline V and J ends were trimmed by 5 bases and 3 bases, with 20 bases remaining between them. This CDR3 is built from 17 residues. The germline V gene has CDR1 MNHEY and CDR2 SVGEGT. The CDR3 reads CASSPSTDTSTNQPQHF. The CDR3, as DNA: TGTGCCAGCAGTCCTTCGACAGATACCTCTACCAATCAGCCCCAGCATTTT.

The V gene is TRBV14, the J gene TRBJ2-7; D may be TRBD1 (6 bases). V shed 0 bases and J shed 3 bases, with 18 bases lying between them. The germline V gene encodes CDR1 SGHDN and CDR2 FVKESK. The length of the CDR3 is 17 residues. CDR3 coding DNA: TGTGCCAGCAGCCAAGAATGGGACATCAGTTTAAACTACGAGCAGTACTTC. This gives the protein CASSQEWDISLNYEQYF. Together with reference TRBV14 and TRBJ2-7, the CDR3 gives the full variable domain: EAGVTQFPSHSVIEKGQTVTLRCDPISGHDNLYWYRRVMGKEIKFLLHFVKESKQDESGMPNNRFLAERTGGTYSTLKVQPAELEDSGVYFCASSQEWDISLNYEQYFGPGTRLTVT.

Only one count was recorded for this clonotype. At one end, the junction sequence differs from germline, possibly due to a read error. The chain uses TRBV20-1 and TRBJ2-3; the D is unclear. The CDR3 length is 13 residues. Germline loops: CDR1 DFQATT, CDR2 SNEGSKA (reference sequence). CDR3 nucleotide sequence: TGCAGTGCTCCCGTCCCGAGCACAGATACGCAGTGCTTT. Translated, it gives CSAPVPSTDTQCF.

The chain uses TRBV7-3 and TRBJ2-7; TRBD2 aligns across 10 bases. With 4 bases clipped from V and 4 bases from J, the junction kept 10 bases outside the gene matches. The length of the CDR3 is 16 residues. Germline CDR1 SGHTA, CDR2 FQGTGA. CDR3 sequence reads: CASSSSTSGRGYEQYF. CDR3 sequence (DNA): TGTGCCAGCAGCTCGTCGACTAGCGGGCGCGGGTACGAGCAGTACTTC.

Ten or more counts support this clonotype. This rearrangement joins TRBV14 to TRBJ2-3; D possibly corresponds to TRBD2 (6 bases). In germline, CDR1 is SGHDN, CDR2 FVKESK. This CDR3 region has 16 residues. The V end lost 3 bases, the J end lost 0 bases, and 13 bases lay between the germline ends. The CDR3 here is CASSQSGWESTDTQYF. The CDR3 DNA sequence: TGTGCCAGCAGCCAGAGCGGGTGGGAAAGCACAGATACGCAGTATTTT.

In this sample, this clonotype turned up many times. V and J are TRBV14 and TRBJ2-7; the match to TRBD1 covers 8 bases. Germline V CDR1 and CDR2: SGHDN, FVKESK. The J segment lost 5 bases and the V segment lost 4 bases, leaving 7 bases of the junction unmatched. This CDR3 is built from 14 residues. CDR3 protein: CASSPWTGLNEQYF. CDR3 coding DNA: TGTGCCAGCAGCCCCTGGACAGGGCTAAACGAGCAGTACTTC.

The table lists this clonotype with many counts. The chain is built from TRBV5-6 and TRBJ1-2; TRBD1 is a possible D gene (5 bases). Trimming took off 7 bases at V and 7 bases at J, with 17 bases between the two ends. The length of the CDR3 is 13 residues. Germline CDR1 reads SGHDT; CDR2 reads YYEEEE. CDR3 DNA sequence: TGTGCCAGCGGGGGATTTGTTAGCTCTGGCTACACCTTC. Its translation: CASGGFVSSGYTF.

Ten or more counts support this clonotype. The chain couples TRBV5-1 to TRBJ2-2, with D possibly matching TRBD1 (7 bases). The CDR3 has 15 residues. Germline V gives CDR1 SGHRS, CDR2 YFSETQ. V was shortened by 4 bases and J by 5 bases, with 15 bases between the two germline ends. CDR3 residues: CASSIDRAGTGELFF. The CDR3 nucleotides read TGCGCCAGCAGCATCGACAGGGCGGGGACCGGGGAGCTGTTTTTT.

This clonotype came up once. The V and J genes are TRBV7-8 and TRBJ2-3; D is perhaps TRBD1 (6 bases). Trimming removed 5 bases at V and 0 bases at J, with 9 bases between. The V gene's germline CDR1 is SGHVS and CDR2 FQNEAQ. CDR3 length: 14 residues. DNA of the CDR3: TGTGCCAGCAGCCGAACAGGGAGCACAGATACGCAGTATTTT. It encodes CASSRTGSTDTQYF.

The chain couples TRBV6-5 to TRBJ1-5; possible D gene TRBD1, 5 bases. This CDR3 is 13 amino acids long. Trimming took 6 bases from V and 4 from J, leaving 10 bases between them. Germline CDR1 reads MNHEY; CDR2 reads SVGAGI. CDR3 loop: CASRPEGNQPQHF. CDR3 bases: TGTGCCAGCAGGCCGGAGGGGAATCAGCCCCAGCATTTT.

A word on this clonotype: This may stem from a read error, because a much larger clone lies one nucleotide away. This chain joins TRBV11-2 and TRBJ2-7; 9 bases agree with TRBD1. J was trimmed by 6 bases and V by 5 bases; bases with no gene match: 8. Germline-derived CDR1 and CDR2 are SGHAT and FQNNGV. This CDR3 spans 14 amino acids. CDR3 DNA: TGTGCCAGCAGCCCCGGACAGGGGACTTCCGAGCAGTACTTC. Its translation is CASSPGQGTSEQYF.

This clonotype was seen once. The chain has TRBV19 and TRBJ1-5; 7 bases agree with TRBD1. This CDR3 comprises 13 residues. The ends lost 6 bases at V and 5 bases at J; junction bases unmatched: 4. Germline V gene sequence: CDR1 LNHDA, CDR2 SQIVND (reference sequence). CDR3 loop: CASRDGQDQPQHF. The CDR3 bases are TGTGCCAGTAGAGACGGACAGGATCAGCCCCAGCATTTT.

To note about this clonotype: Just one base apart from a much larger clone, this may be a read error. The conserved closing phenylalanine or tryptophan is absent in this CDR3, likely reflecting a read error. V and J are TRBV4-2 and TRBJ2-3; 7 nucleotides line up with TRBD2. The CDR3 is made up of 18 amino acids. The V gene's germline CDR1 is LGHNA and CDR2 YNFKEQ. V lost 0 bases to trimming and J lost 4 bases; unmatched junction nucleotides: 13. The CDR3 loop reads CASSQEARGGRRSDTQYV. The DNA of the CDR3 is TGTGCCAGCAGCCAAGAAGCGCGCGGCGGGAGACGGTCAGATACGCAGTATGTT.

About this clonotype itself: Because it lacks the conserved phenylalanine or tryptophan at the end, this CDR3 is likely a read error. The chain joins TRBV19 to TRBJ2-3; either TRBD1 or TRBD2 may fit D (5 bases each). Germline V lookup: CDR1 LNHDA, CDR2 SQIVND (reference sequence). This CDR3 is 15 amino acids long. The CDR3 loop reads CASSMTGWGTDAQYV. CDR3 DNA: TGTGCCAGTAGTATGACGGGGTGGGGCACAGATGCGCAGTATGTT.

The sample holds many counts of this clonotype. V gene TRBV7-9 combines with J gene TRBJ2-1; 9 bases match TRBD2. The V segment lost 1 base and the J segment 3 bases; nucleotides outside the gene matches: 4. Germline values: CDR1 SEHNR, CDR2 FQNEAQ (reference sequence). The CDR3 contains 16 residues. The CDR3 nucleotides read TGTGCCAGCAGCTTAGACCTAGCGGGGAGCTACAATGAGCAGTTCTTC. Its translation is CASSLDLAGSYNEQFF.

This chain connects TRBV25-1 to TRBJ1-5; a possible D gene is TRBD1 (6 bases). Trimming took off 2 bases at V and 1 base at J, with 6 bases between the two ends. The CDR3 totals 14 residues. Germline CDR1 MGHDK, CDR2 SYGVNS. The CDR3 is CASSETGSNQPQHF. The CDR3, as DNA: TGTGCCAGCAGTGAAACAGGGAGCAATCAGCCCCAGCATTTT.

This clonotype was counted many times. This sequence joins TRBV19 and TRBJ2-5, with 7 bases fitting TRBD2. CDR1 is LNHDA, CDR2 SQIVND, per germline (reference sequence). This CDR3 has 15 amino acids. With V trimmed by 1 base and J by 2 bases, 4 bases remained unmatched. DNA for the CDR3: TGTGCCAGTAGTATAGCGGGAGGAGGACAAGAGACCCAGTACTTC. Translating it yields CASSIAGGGQETQYF.